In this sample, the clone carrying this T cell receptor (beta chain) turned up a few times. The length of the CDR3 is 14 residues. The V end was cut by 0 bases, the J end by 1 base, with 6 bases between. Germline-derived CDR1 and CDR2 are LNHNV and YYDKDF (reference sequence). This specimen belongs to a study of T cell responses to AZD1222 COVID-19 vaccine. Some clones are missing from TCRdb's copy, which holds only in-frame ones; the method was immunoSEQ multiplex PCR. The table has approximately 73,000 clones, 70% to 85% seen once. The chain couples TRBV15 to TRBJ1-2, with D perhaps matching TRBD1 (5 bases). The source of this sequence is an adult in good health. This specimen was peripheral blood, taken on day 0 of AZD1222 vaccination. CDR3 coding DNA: TGTGCCACCAGCAGAGATCAGGGTAACTATGGCTACACCTTC. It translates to CATSRDQGNYGYTF.